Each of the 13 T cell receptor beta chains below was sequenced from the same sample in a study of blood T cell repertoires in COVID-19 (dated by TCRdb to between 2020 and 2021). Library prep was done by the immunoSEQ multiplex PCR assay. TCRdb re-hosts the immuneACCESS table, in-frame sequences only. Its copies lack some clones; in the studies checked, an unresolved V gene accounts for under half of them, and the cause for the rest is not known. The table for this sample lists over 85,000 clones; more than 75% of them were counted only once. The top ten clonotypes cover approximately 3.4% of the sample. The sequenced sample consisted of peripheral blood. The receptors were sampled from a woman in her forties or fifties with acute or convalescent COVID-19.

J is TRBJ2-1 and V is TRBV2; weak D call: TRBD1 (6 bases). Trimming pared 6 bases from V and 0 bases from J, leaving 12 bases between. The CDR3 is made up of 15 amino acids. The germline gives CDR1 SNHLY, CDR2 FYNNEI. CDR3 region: CASRDRRGSYNEQFF. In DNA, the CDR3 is TGTGCCAGCAGAGACCGCAGGGGCTCCTACAATGAGCAGTTCTTC.

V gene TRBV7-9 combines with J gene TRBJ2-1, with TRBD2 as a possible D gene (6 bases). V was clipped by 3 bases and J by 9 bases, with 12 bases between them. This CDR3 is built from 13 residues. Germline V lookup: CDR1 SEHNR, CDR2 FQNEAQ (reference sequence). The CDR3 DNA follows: TGTGCCAGCAGCTTCCGCGGGAAGGGTGAGCAGTTCTTC. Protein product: CASSFRGKGEQFF.

The CDR3 DNA reads TGTGCCAGCAGCCCGCGGACAGGGGGCTCGACCGGGGAGCTGTTTTTT. This sequence encodes CASSPRTGGSTGELFF. This chain links TRBV7-9 with TRBJ2-2, with TRBD1 matching over 11 bases. Trimming cost V 5 bases and J 5 bases; bases outside gene matches: 7. The CDR3 covers 16 residues. The germline gives CDR1 SEHNR, CDR2 FQNEAQ (reference sequence).

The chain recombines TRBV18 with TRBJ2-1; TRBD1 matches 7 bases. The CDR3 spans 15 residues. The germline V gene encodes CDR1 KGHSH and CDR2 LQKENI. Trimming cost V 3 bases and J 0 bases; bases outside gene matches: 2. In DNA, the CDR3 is TGTGCCAGCTCACCTCGACAGGGCTCCTACAATGAGCAGTTCTTC. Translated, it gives CASSPRQGSYNEQFF.

The CDR3 protein is CASSLRPGGYEQYF. In nucleotides, the CDR3 is TGTGCCAGCAGCCTACGACCGGGAGGGTACGAGCAGTACTTC. The chain is built from TRBV9 and TRBJ2-7, with TRBD2 identical over 8 bases. V gave up 4 bases and J gave up 4 bases; unmatched junction bases: 7. CDR3 length: 14 residues. Germline assignment: CDR1 SGDLS and CDR2 YYNGEE.

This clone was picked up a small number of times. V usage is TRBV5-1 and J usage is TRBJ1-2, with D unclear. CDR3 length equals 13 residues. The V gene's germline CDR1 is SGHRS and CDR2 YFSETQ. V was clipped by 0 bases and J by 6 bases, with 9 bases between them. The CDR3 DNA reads TGCGCCAGCAGCTTGGTTCCTATGGATGGCTACACCTTC. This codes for CASSLVPMDGYTF.

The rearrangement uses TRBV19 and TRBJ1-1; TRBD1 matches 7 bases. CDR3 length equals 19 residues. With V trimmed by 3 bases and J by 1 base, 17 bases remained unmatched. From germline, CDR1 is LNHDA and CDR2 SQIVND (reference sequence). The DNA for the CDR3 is TGTGCCAGTAGTATCCGATCCTACCGCCAGGCAGGGGGGAACACTGAAGCTTTCTTT. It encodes CASSIRSYRQAGGNTEAFF.

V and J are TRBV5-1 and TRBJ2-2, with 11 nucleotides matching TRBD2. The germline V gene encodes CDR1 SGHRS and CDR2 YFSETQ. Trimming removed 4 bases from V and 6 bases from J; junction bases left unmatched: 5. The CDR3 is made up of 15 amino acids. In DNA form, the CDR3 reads TGCGCCAGCAGCGGTATACTAGCGGGAGCCGGGGAGCTGTTTTTT. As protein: CASSGILAGAGELFF.

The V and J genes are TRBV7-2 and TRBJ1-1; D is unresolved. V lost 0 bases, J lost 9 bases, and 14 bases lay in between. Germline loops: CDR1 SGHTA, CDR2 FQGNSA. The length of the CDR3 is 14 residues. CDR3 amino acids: CASSLAGGWEKAFF. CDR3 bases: TGTGCCAGCAGCTTAGCGGGAGGATGGGAGAAAGCTTTCTTT.

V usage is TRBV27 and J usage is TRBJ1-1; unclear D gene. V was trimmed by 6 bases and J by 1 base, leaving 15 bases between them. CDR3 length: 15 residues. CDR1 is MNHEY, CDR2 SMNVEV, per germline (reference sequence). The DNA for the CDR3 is TGTGCCAGCAGGGCCCCCGGGGTAACGAACACTGAAGCTTTCTTT. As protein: CASRAPGVTNTEAFF.

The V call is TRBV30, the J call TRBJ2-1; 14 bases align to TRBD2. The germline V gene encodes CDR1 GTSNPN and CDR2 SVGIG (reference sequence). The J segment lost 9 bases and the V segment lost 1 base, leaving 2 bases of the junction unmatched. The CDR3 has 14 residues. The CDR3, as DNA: TGTGCCTGGAGTGCGGGACTAGCGGGAGCTGAGCAGTTCTTC. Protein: CAWSAGLAGAEQFF.

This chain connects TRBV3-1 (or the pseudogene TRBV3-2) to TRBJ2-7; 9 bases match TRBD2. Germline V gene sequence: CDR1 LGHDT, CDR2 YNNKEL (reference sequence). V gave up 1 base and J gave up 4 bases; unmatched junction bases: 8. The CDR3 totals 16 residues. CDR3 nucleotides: TGTGCCAGCAGCCAAGGAGGCGGGAGGGGGGTTTACGAGCAGTACTTC. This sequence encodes CASSQGGGRGVYEQYF.

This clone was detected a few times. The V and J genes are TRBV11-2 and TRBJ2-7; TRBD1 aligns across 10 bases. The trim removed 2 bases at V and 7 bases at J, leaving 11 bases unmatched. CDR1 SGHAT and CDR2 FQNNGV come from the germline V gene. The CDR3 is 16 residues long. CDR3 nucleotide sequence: TGTGCCAGCAGCTTACCCTTGACAGGGGGCCGCCTTGAGCAGTACTTC. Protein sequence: CASSLPLTGGRLEQYF.